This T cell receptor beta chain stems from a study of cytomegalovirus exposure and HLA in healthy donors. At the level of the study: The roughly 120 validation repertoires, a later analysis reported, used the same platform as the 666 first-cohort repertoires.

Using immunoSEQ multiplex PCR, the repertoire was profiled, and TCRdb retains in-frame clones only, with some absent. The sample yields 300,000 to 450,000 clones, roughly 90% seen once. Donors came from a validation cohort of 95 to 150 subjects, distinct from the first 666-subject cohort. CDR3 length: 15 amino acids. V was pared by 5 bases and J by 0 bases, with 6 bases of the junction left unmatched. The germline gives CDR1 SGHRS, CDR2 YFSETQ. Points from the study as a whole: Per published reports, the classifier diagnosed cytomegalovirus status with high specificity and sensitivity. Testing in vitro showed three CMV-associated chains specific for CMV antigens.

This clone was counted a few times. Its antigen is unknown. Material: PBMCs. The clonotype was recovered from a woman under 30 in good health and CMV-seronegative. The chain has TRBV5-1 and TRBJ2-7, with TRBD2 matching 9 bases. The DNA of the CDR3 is TGCGCCAGCAGTTGGACTAGCGTGCCCTCCTACGAGCAGTACTTC. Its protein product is CASSWTSVPSYEQYF. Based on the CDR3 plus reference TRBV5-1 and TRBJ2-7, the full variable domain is KAGVTQTPRYLIKTRGQQVTLSCSPISGHRSVSWYQQTPGQGLQFLFEYFSETQRNKGNFPGRFSGRQFSNSRSEMNVSTLELGDSALYLCASSWTSVPSYEQYFGPGTRLTVT.